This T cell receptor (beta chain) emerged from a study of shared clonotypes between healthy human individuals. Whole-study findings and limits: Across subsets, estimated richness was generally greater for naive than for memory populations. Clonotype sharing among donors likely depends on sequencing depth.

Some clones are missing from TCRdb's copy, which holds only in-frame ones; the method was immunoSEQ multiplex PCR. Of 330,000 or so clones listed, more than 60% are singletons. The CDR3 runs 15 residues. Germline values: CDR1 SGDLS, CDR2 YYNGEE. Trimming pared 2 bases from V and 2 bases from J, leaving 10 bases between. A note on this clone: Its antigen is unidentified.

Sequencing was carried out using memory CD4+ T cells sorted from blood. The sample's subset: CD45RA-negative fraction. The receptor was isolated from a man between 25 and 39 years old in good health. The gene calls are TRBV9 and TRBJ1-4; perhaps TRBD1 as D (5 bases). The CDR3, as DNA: TGTGCCAGCAGCGTGGGGCTGCGGACTAATGAAAAACTGTTTTTT. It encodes CASSVGLRTNEKLFF.